This record concerns one TCR beta chain sequence. Regarding time point: newly diagnosed GD, antithyroid drugs for less than 3 months. The authors made the TCR library using RNA they extracted from PBMCs. Library construction for TCR beta used iRepertoire HTBI primers and Arm-PCR of CDR3 regions. A single record per CDR3 protein comes from TCRdb applying MiXCR to the multiplex PCR reads. The table includes fewer than 550,000 distinct CDR3 sequences, about 17% detected once. Per the germline V gene, CDR1 is SGHTA and CDR2 is FQGNSA. V lost 5 bases and J lost 4; bases outside the gene matches: 7. This CDR3 comprises 16 residues. The data originate from a study of regulatory T cells in long-lasting Graves disease. These same data were also listed under a study on T cells in Graves' hyperthyroidism and ophthalmopathy. Per that study: Hyperthyroidism of Graves' type that showed no ophthalmopathy progression within 18 months was stable. Participants, patients aged 18 to 65, had newly diagnosed hyperthyroidism with a duration under 2 months. Any patient presenting with uncontrolled infection, other autoimmune disease, pregnancy or lactation was left out. With the HTBI primer set, the TCR CDR3 went through a first round of RT-PCR.

The receptor's source is a woman aged 18-29 years with Graves disease. Source: peripheral blood mononuclear cells (PBMCs), taken at new diagnosis, from a patient treated with antithyroid drugs. The V and J genes are TRBV7-2 and TRBJ2-3; 12 bases agree with TRBD2. The CDR3 nucleotides are TGTGCCAGCAGCGCAACTAGCGGGAGGTTCCCAGATACGCAGTATTTT. This sequence encodes CASSATSGRFPDTQYF. Based on the CDR3 plus reference TRBV7-2 and TRBJ2-3, the full variable domain is GAGVSQSPSNKVTEKGKDVELRCDPISGHTALYWYRQSLGQGLEFLIYFQGNSAPDKSGLPSDRFSAERTGGSVSTLTIQRTQQEDSAVYLCASSATSGRFPDTQYFGPGTRLTVL.